The entry below gives a single T cell receptor (beta chain) sequence along with its context. Under the authors' procedure: The assay estimated nucleated cells by amplifying reference gene primers. Sequencing was performed with immunoSEQ multiplex PCR; in TCRdb, only in-frame clones are kept and a portion is missing. The V and J calls and clone size are taken from that table; D and trimming were inferred from the DNA. The sample contains 250,000 to 300,000 clones, 86% of which appear only once. These data originate in a study of blood T cell repertoires in COVID-19. V trimming: 4 bases; J trimming: 2 bases; junction bases outside the gene matches: 1. The CDR3 totals 13 residues. Germline V CDR1 and CDR2: WNHNN, SYGVQD (reference sequence).

Sequenced input: PBMCs or T cells enriched from blood (not recorded which). The receptor was isolated from a man aged 18 to 30 who had recovered from COVID-19. This sequence joins TRBV10-1 and TRBJ1-2, with 7 bases identical to TRBD1. CDR3 bases: TGCGCCAGCAGTGGGGACAGCAACTATGGCTACACCTTC. Protein product: CASSGDSNYGYTF.